This section outlines one T cell receptor (beta chain) sequence together with its context. The antigen this receptor binds is unknown. Base quality data are lacking; no much larger clone is found one base away. The sample's time point, from its label and the paper: approximately twelve months on ibrutinib. Roughly 2.2 micrograms of genomic DNA were extracted from cryopreserved PBMCs for TCR beta library preparation. Longitudinal blood samples from CLL patients receiving ibrutinib monotherapy were subjected to high-throughput TCR beta sequencing. The patients were enrolled in a single-center, open-label phase 2 trial of ibrutinib monotherapy. Each clonotype received, on average, approximately 9.9x coverage in deep resolution sequencing performed on a MiSeq, where the target depth lay between 1 in 1 million and 1 in 200,000 T cells. The immunoSEQ hsTCRB Kit was used to generate the TCR beta libraries. As for how the authors treated the data: Data were analyzed with ImmunoSEQ Data Assistant and ImmunoSEQ Analyzer, with V, D and J genes assigned per IMGT definitions. Clonality, which ranges from 0 to 1, was calculated by subtracting the normalized Shannon entropy of productive rearrangement frequencies from one. Only overrepresented clonotypes making up at least 0.05% of each patient's repertoire were included in the public clonotype analysis. Some 13 age-matched healthy donor repertoires from immuneACCESS served as clonality controls. TCRdb holds this immuneACCESS table with in-frame rearrangements only. Some clones are missing; in checked studies, unresolved V genes explain under half, and the rest has no known cause. V, J and clone size are those of that table, while D and trimming were read from the DNA. This sample holds 150,000 to 200,000 clones; roughly 86% were observed only once. The top ten hold about 2% of the sample.

There are 16 amino acids in the CDR3, from cysteine to phenylalanine inclusive. Only CDR3 DNA is held: 48 bases, read in frame from base 1. V and J are truncated by 0 bases and 2 bases respectively, leaving an intervening sequence of 14 bases. From a lookup of the germline V gene, CDR1 and CDR2 are SGDLS and YYNGEE. This specimen comes from a study of cytotoxic CD8 clonotypes in ibrutinib-treated CLL (dated by TCRdb to the early 2020s). Concerning the study at large: The cohort was composed of some twelve relapsed/refractory and fewer than 16 treatment-naive patients; IGHV unmutated status was identified in some 17 patients. Responses were partial in some 24 patients and complete in 2; after median approximately 69 months follow-up, about 14 stayed in remission and approximately twelve progressed. Response samples were taken after a median of 12 months on treatment, ranging from about 6 to 40 months. Samples averaged about 260,000 productive templates and some 96,000 productive rearrangements. Of the roughly 86 participants in the trial, approximately 26 had longitudinal samples available. Cryopreserved peripheral blood mononuclear cells were obtained prior to treatment, at the time of response, and at either disease progression or sustained remission. All remission and progressive disease samples were collected while patients were still receiving ibrutinib.

Overall results and qualifications from the work: Baseline clonality was found to be higher than that of age-matched healthy donors and was strongly correlated with circulating CD8+ T-cell counts. Clonality rose at ibrutinib response, remained stable during sustained remission, and dropped back toward baseline at progression. Public clonotypes were found to be uncommon and were observed to contract or remain stable during treatment; the increase in clonality was shown to reflect expansion of private clonotypes at ibrutinib response. Sampling times were not matched between patients in sustained remission and patients whose disease was progressing, and lymph node repertoires were not examined.

This TCR was sampled from a human donor with chronic lymphocytic leukemia. This chain is built from TRBV9 and TRBJ2-5; 5 matching bases give a weak D call of TRBD1. The sample was PBMCs, taken after 12 months of ibrutinib treatment. Here is the DNA: TGTGCCAGCAGCGTAGGAGGACAAATAGGGCAAGAGACCCAGTACTTC. This gives the protein CASSVGGQIGQETQYF.